This T cell receptor beta chain was identified during a study of a mutant IDH1 vaccine in newly diagnosed glioma. Study context: A 62.5% male, approximately 38% female split and a mean age of around 37 years characterized treated patients.

Using immunoSEQ multiplex PCR, the repertoire was profiled, and TCRdb retains in-frame clones only, with some absent. The sample consists of roughly 70,000 clones, 80% to 90% of them appearing once. In this sample, this clone turned up a few times. Its antigen remains unidentified. The time point is: baseline, week 1 (first vaccination visit). Treatment indicated: pre-vaccination baseline after standard-of-care therapy. General study points: The authors found pseudoprogression apparently unrelated to changes in top peripheral T cell clonotypes.

CDR1 is LNHDA, CDR2 SQIVND, per germline (reference sequence). Deletions cut 5 bases from V and 2 bases from J, with 7 bases between. CDR3 length equals 14 residues. The sequence came from a man aged 25 to 40 with glioma. This chain joins TRBV19 and TRBJ1-6; D gene ambiguous. Specimen: PBMCs, collected from a glioma patient treated with radiotherapy, temozolomide or both. This CDR3 is CASSLAPYNSPLHF. In nucleotides, the CDR3 is TGTGCCAGTAGTTTGGCGCCCTATAATTCACCCCTCCACTTT. The variable domain in full, with the rest retrieved from reference TRBV19 and TRBJ1-6, is DGGITQSPKYLFRKEGQNVTLSCEQNLNHDAMYWYRQDPGQGLRLIYYSQIVNDFQKGDIAEGYSVSREKKESFPLTVTSAQKNPTAFYLCASSLAPYNSPLHFGNGTRLTVT.